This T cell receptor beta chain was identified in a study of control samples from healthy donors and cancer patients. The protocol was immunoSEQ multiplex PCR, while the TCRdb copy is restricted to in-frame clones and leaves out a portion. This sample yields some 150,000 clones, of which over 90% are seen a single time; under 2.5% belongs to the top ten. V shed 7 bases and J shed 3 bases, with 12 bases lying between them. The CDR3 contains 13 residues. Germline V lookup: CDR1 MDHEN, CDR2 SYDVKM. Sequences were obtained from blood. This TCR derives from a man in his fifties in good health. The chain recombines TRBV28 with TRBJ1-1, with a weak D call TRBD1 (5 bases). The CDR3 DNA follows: TGTGCCAGCACCACAGGCGCCTACACTGAAGCTTTCTTT. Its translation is CASTTGAYTEAFF.